A single sample gave rise to the 32 T cell receptor beta chains below, sequenced in a study of post-analysis software for immune sequencing data. These receptors have no identified antigens. cDNA libraries for TCR beta contained unique molecular identifiers. A single record per CDR3 protein comes from TCRdb applying MiXCR to the PCR reads. The repertoire consists of 400,000 to 500,000 distinct CDR3 sequences, with 30% to 45% occurring once and the leading ten covering around 8%. Study-level points and caveats: Controls had lower frequencies than patients of five or six TRBV segments, which included TRBV5-6, TRBV5-1 and TRBV20-1.

Material: blood. These receptors were taken from a girl aged 2 to 9 with multiple sclerosis.

The chain links TRBV7-6 to TRBJ1-1; unclear D gene. The germline V gene has CDR1 SGHVS and CDR2 FNYEAQ. The CDR3 contains 13 residues. The V end was cut by 4 bases, the J end by 0 bases, with 6 bases between. CDR3 coding DNA: TGTGCCAGCAGCTCCTTCGTGAACACTGAAGCTTTCTTT. Amino acid sequence: CASSSFVNTEAFF.

The rearrangement joins TRBV12-3 or TRBV12-4 to TRBJ2-5; 10 nucleotides line up with TRBD1. This CDR3 has 14 residues. V dropped 2 bases and J dropped 11; count of bases not matched to a gene: 8. The CDR3 reads CASSLRDRGTEQYF. CDR3 nucleotide sequence: TGTGCCAGCAGTTTAAGGGACAGGGGTACGGAGCAGTACTTC.

The V and J genes are TRBV12-3 or TRBV12-4 and TRBJ2-5; TRBD2 matches at 10 bases. The J call may be wrong; the DNA end is better matched by TRBJ2-7. The CDR3 runs to 16 residues. The CDR3 here is CASRSGASGSVGEQYF. The CDR3, as DNA: TGTGCCAGCAGATCCGGGGCTAGCGGGAGTGTAGGCGAGCAGTACTTC.

This chain joins TRBV7-2 and TRBJ1-4, with TRBD1 matching 7 bases. The CDR3 is made up of 17 amino acids. With V trimmed by 1 base and J by 5 bases, 10 bases remained unmatched. Germline V gene data show CDR1 as SGHTA and CDR2 as FQGNSA. Here the CDR3 DNA reads TGTGCCAGCAGCTTAGGGGTGTGGGGGACAGCCAATGAAAAACTGTTTTTT. As protein: CASSLGVWGTANEKLFF.

The V gene is TRBV6-5, the J gene TRBJ1-4; the D is unclear. Germline-derived CDR1 and CDR2 are MNHEY and SVGAGI. Trimming stripped 2 bases from V and 6 bases from J, with 7 bases between. This CDR3 is 13 amino acids long. CDR3 bases: TGTGCCAGCAGTTACGGGCGCGATGAAAAACTGTTTTTT. Translation gives CASSYGRDEKLFF.

The rearrangement links TRBV20-1 to TRBJ2-2; 8 positions agree with TRBD2. CDR3 length equals 14 residues. Germline values: CDR1 DFQATT, CDR2 SNEGSKA (reference sequence). The junction had 0 bases not matched to a gene; V was cut back by 2 bases and J by 1 base. This CDR3 reads CSARSGRNTGELFF. CDR3 nucleotide sequence: TGCAGTGCTAGAAGCGGGAGGAACACCGGGGAGCTGTTTTTT.

Only a few counts were recorded for this clonotype. The genes are TRBV7-3 and TRBJ2-4, with no clear D. CDR3 length: 18 residues. CDR1 and CDR2 (germline): SGHTA, FQGTGA. V lost 3 bases and J lost 1, with 19 bases in between. CDR3 sequence reads: CASSFFGQPFGAKNIQYF. The CDR3 coding sequence is TGTGCCAGCAGCTTCTTTGGCCAGCCTTTCGGTGCCAAAAACATTCAGTACTTC.

This sequence joins TRBV12-3 or TRBV12-4 and TRBJ1-5, with D maybe TRBD1 (6 bases). This CDR3 spans 15 amino acids. Trimming removed 1 base at V and 3 bases at J, with 10 bases between. This CDR3 is CASSLGRGYNQPQHF. The CDR3 DNA follows: TGTGCCAGCAGTTTAGGCAGGGGATACAATCAGCCCCAGCATTTT.

This clonotype was detected only a few times. V and J are TRBV7-2 and TRBJ2-6, with D perhaps TRBD2 (5 bases). V lost 9 bases to trimming and J lost 4 bases, with 13 bases between them. Germline V CDR1 and CDR2: SGHTA, FQGNSA. The CDR3 length is 14 residues. The CDR3 DNA reads TGTGCCAGACCGAAGGACTCAGGGGCCAACGTCCTGACTTTC. It is translated as CARPKDSGANVLTF.

Only a few counts were recorded for this clonotype. The V and J genes are TRBV27 and TRBJ2-7; D not resolved. CDR1 and CDR2 (germline): MNHEY, SMNVEV (reference sequence). This CDR3 spans 13 amino acids. The V end lost 4 bases, the J end lost 2 bases, and 9 bases lay between the germline ends. The CDR3 is CASSSGRTYEQYF. The CDR3 DNA reads as TGTGCCAGCAGTTCGGGCCGTACCTACGAGCAGTACTTC.

This clonotype came up a few times. The chain links TRBV28 to TRBJ1-2, with D uncertain. This CDR3 region has 16 residues. V shed 6 bases and J shed 10 bases, with 27 bases lying between them. CDR1 MDHEN and CDR2 SYDVKM come from the germline V gene. CDR3 residues: CASSSRAPYHYGYYTF. CDR3 nucleotides: TGTGCCAGCAGCTCGAGGGCTCCCTACCACTATGGCTACTACACCTTC.

The V and J genes are TRBV10-3 and TRBJ1-6; 10 nucleotides line up with TRBD1. The CDR3 is made up of 15 amino acids. V was clipped by 3 bases and J by 10 bases; unmatched bases: 6. Per germline, CDR1 ENHRY and CDR2 SYGVKD. The CDR3 loop is CAISDRDRGSSPLHF. The CDR3, as DNA: TGTGCCATCAGTGACCGGGACAGGGGATCCTCACCCCTCCACTTT.

This clonotype appeared a few times. The V and J genes are TRBV5-5 and TRBJ2-5, with 11 nucleotides matching TRBD2. This CDR3 is built from 15 residues. Germline V CDR1 and CDR2: SGHKS, YYEKEE (reference sequence). V trimming: 2 bases; J trimming: 11 bases; junction bases outside the gene matches: 11. The CDR3 DNA reads TGTGCCAGCAGCTTTGCCCTAGCGGGAGGATTATTTCAGTACTTC. It specifies CASSFALAGGLFQYF.

This clonotype occurred a few times. The chain links TRBV12-3 or TRBV12-4 to TRBJ2-7; TRBD2 matches 7 bases. V dropped 7 bases and J dropped 6; count of bases not matched to a gene: 15. There are 15 residues in the CDR3. The CDR3 protein is CASTLMGRELREQYF. The CDR3 bases are TGTGCCAGCACACTAATGGGGCGGGAGCTTCGCGAGCAGTACTTC.

V and J are TRBV6-5 and TRBJ2-7, with a possible D match to TRBD2 (5 bases). Germline loops: CDR1 MNHEY, CDR2 SVGAGI. The CDR3 is 16 amino acids. V dropped 0 bases and J dropped 0 bases, with 12 bases sitting between them. CDR3 region: CASSYSVGVSSYEQYF. The CDR3 nucleotides are TGTGCCAGCAGTTACTCGGTGGGAGTGAGCTCCTACGAGCAGTACTTC.

This chain joins TRBV13 and TRBJ2-5; D possibly matches TRBD1 or TRBD2 (5 bases each). Deletions cut 3 bases from V and 5 bases from J, with 7 bases between. Looked up from germline, CDR1 is PRHDT and CDR2 is FYEKMQ (reference sequence). The CDR3 runs 12 residues. This chain's CDR3 is CASSFWGETQYF. CDR3 sequence (DNA): TGTGCCAGCAGCTTCTGGGGGGAGACCCAGTACTTC. Looking up the rest from reference TRBV13 and TRBJ2-5 gives the full variable domain: AAGVIQSPRHLIKEKRETATLKCYPIPRHDTVYWYQQGPGQDPQFLISFYEKMQSDKGSIPDRFSAQQFSDYHSELNMSSLELGDSALYFCASSFWGETQYFGPGTRLLVL.

The chain has TRBV18 and TRBJ2-7, with D uncertain. CDR3 length: 14 amino acids. The germline gives CDR1 KGHSH, CDR2 LQKENI. Between the trimmed V and J ends, which lost 2 bases and 0 bases, there was a span of 8 bases. CDR3 in DNA: TGTGCCAGCTCACCAAATGAGTTCTCCTACGAGCAGTACTTC. This codes for CASSPNEFSYEQYF.

This clonotype was counted between two and nine times. The chain has TRBV5-1 and TRBJ2-1, with 8 bases identical to TRBD1. The CDR3 extends over 13 amino acids. V shed 2 bases, J shed 6 bases, and the junction held 1 base outside the gene matches. Germline CDR1 reads SGHRS; CDR2 reads YFSETQ. As DNA, the CDR3 is TGCGCCAGCAGCTTTGGACAGGGCAATGAGCAGTTCTTC. It translates to CASSFGQGNEQFF.

The V gene is TRBV20-1, the J gene TRBJ2-3; 14 nucleotides line up with TRBD2. Germline V gene sequence: CDR1 DFQATT, CDR2 SNEGSKA (reference sequence). There are 18 residues in the CDR3. With V trimmed by 3 bases and J by 6 bases, 14 bases remained unmatched. CDR3 in DNA: TGCAGTGCTAGTCTTCTACGGGGACTAGCGGGAGTATCCGATACGCAGTATTTT. Its protein product is CSASLLRGLAGVSDTQYF.

This clonotype was observed a few times. The V and J genes are TRBV20-1 and TRBJ2-1; no clear D. The length of the CDR3 is 12 residues. Trimming cost V 3 bases and J 1 base, with 4 bases left between them. Germline loops: CDR1 DFQATT, CDR2 SNEGSKA (reference sequence). This CDR3 is CSASRSYNEQFF. CDR3 nucleotides: TGCAGTGCTAGTCGGTCCTACAATGAGCAGTTCTTC.

This clonotype was counted a few times. J is TRBJ2-4 and V is TRBV5-1; 7 nucleotides line up with TRBD1. The CDR3 length is 15 residues. Germline CDR1 reads SGHRS; CDR2 reads YFSETQ. Trimming cost V 4 bases and J 7 bases; bases outside gene matches: 11. The CDR3 region is CASSGDSLSSNIQYF. DNA for the CDR3: TGCGCCAGCAGCGGGGACAGTCTTAGTTCTAACATTCAGTACTTC. The full variable domain, completed using reference TRBV5-1 and TRBJ2-4, is KAGVTQTPRYLIKTRGQQVTLSCSPISGHRSVSWYQQTPGQGLQFLFEYFSETQRNKGNFPGRFSGRQFSNSRSEMNVSTLELGDSALYLCASSGDSLSSNIQYFGAGTRLSVL.

The chain is built from TRBV7-9 and TRBJ2-6; D gene uncertain. Between the trimmed V and J ends, which lost 3 bases and 0 bases, there was a span of 15 bases. The CDR3 spans 18 residues. Germline assignment: CDR1 SEHNR and CDR2 FQNEAQ (reference sequence). The CDR3 DNA reads TGTGCCAGCAGCTTTAAGATACTCCCTGACTCTGGGGCCAACGTCCTGACTTTC. Its protein product is CASSFKILPDSGANVLTF. Variable domain in full (rest from reference TRBV7-9 and TRBJ2-6): DTGVSQNPRHKITKRGQNVTFRCDPISEHNRLYWYRQTLGQGPEFLTYFQNEAQLEKSRLLSDRFSAERPKGSFSTLEIQRTEQGDSAMYLCASSFKILPDSGANVLTFGAGSRLTVL.

This clonotype was counted a few times. Here the CDR3 DNA reads TGTGCCAGCAGCTATTCGGCGGGCGCAACCTACAATGAGCAGTTCTTC. Its protein product is CASSYSAGATYNEQFF. The V call is TRBV5-6, the J call TRBJ2-1; tentative D call: TRBD2 (5 bases). The CDR3 has 16 residues. Germline CDR1 reads SGHDT; CDR2 reads YYEEEE. Trimming stripped 3 bases from V and 2 bases from J, with 15 bases between.

The chain couples TRBV28 to TRBJ1-5; D unclear. There are 15 residues in the CDR3. The V and J ends lost 2 bases and 0 bases respectively, with 8 bases between them. The germline CDR1 and CDR2 sequences are MDHEN and SYDVKM. The CDR3 coding sequence is TGTGCCAGCAGTTTACCCGGAAATAGCAATCAGCCCCAGCATTTT. Translating it yields CASSLPGNSNQPQHF.

The sample holds a few counts of this clonotype. In DNA form, the CDR3 reads TGCAGTGCGCAAGAGATTGCCAGGGGGAGCTATAATTCACCCCTCCACTTT. It translates to CSAQEIARGSYNSPLHF. The rearrangement uses TRBV20-1 and TRBJ1-6; 7 bases line up with TRBD1. CDR1 DFQATT and CDR2 SNEGSKA come from the germline V gene (reference sequence). The CDR3 spans 17 residues. With V trimmed by 6 bases and J by 3 bases, 14 bases remained unmatched.

This clonotype was observed at least ten times. The CDR3 bases are TGCGCCAGCAGTAGGGATACCTACGAGCAGTACTTC. It translates to CASSRDTYEQYF. The chain uses TRBV5-1 and TRBJ2-7, with unresolved D. The V gene's germline CDR1 is SGHRS and CDR2 YFSETQ. The CDR3 runs to 12 residues. Trimming pared 5 bases from V and 2 bases from J, leaving 8 bases between.

CDR3 bases: TGTGCCAGCCGTCCCCGCACACAGCAGTACTTC. Its translation is CASRPRTQQYF. The chain employs TRBV2 and TRBJ2-7; D not certain. The CDR3 contains 11 residues. The germline V and J ends were trimmed by 8 bases and 8 bases, with 13 bases remaining between them. Germline V lookup: CDR1 SNHLY, CDR2 FYNNEI.

This clonotype was found once. The chain has TRBV7-2 and TRBJ1-2, with a tentative D call TRBD1 (6 bases). The CDR3 loop spans 14 amino acids. Trimming cost V 7 bases and J 3 bases, with 15 bases left between them. Germline values: CDR1 SGHTA, CDR2 FQGNSA. The CDR3: CASTLGGGDYGYTF. The CDR3 region has the DNA TGTGCCAGCACCCTGGGAGGGGGAGACTATGGCTACACCTTC.

V usage is TRBV6-5 and J usage is TRBJ1-2; TRBD1 matches at 8 bases. CDR1 is MNHEY, CDR2 SVGAGI, per germline. The CDR3 has 14 residues. V trimming: 7 bases; J trimming: 7 bases; junction bases outside the gene matches: 11. This CDR3 reads CASKIRDRSGGYTF. In nucleotides, the CDR3 is TGTGCCAGCAAAATCCGGGACAGGTCTGGTGGCTACACCTTC.

The CDR3 DNA is TGTGCCAGCAGCCCCAACGGCCAGCTCTCCTACAATGAGCAGTTCTTC. It translates to CASSPNGQLSYNEQFF. The chain couples TRBV7-2 to TRBJ2-1; no definite D call. This CDR3 has 16 amino acids. Trimming took off 5 bases at V and 0 bases at J, with 14 bases between the two ends. Germline V gives CDR1 SGHTA, CDR2 FQGNSA.

This clonotype has a handful of counts. This chain connects TRBV20-1 to TRBJ2-5; TRBD2 aligns across 14 bases. V shed 1 base, J shed 0 bases, and the junction held 4 bases outside the gene matches. Germline values: CDR1 DFQATT, CDR2 SNEGSKA (reference sequence). The CDR3 contains 17 residues. This chain's CDR3 is CSARGTSGGPYQETQYF. In nucleotides, the CDR3 is TGCAGTGCTAGAGGGACTAGCGGGGGGCCCTACCAAGAGACCCAGTACTTC.

This clonotype turned up a few times. The chain is built from TRBV28 and TRBJ2-5; TRBD1 agrees at 8 bases. Per germline, CDR1 MDHEN and CDR2 SYDVKM. The V and J ends lost 6 bases and 4 bases, in that order; junction bases with no gene match: 13. The CDR3 loop spans 16 amino acids. The DNA for the CDR3 is TGTGCCAGCAGCATTCTTTATCAGGGGGCCGGAGAGACCCAGTACTTC. Translating gives CASSILYQGAGETQYF. Full variable domain (missing parts from reference TRBV28 and TRBJ2-5): DVKVTQSSRYLVKRTGEKVFLECVQDMDHENMFWYRQDPGLGLRLIYFSYDVKMKEKGDIPEGYSVSREKKERFSLILESASTNQTSMYLCASSILYQGAGETQYFGPGTRLLVL.